Following are 2 T cell receptor beta chains from one sample sequenced in a study of response to subunit inactivated influenza vaccine. From the RT-PCR reads, TCRdb called clonotypes with MiXCR, one entry per CDR3 protein. The table records 400,000 to 550,000 distinct CDR3 sequences, about 25% of them present only once. The source material was CD4+ T cells sorted from PBMCs, sampled around 5 days after vaccination. The source of these receptors is a man aged 50 to 60 who received an inactivated influenza vaccine.

In its sample, this clonotype was seen many times. The chain links TRBV29-1 to TRBJ2-1, with TRBD1 matching over 9 bases. The V and J ends lost 3 bases and 10 bases, in that order; junction bases with no gene match: 7. The length of the CDR3 is 13 residues. From germline, CDR1 is SQVTM and CDR2 ANQGSEA. This CDR3 is CSVETNRGREQFF. CDR3 DNA: TGCAGCGTTGAGACCAACAGGGGGCGGGAGCAGTTCTTC.

This clonotype turned up a few times. It is unclear where the CDR3 begins or ends on the DNA, so no DNA is shown, and the CDR3 is as TCRdb lists it. This chain joins TRBV7-9 and TRBJ2-7; whether TRBD1, the table's D call, matches the DNA was not checked. Germline V gene lookup returns CDR1 SEHNR and CDR2 FQNEAQ (reference sequence). The CDR3 spans 14 amino acids, including both terminal residues. This CDR3 reads CASSTSGATYEQYF.